This entry lists 28 T cell receptor beta chains sequenced from one sample in a study of OX40 agonist ivuxolimab in advanced cancers. Libraries were made using the immunoSEQ multiplex PCR assay. Held by TCRdb, this immuneACCESS table contains in-frame sequences only and omits some clones. Under half of the omission traces to an unresolved V gene where checked; the cause of the rest is unknown. The sample profile shows about 93,000 clones; 90% to 95% of them were found once. 0.45% to 0.6% of the sample is in the top ten clones. Sequencing was performed on CD4+ or CD8+ T cells sorted from blood, taken in a trial of the OX40 agonist ivuxolimab. The receptors were gathered from an adult with an advanced solid tumor such as melanoma, head and neck, liver or kidney cancer.

The chain combines TRBV5-8 with TRBJ2-7; no reliable D call. Per the germline V gene, CDR1 is SGHTS and CDR2 is YDEGEE. Trimming removed 1 base at V and 4 bases at J, with 3 bases between. This CDR3 comprises 11 residues. The chain's CDR3 is CASSLRYEQYF. The CDR3 nucleotides are TGTGCCAGCAGCTTGCGGTACGAGCAGTACTTC.

The rearrangement uses TRBV14 and TRBJ2-7; no firm D call. Trimming stripped 4 bases from V and 6 bases from J, with 19 bases between. There are 15 residues in the CDR3. Germline V gives CDR1 SGHDN, CDR2 FVKESK. CDR3 sequence reads: CASSPLKGQATEQYF. The CDR3 DNA follows: TGTGCCAGCAGCCCCTTGAAAGGGCAGGCCACCGAGCAGTACTTC.

V gene TRBV6-5 combines with J gene TRBJ2-7; D unresolved. Per germline, CDR1 MNHEY and CDR2 SVGAGI. The V and J ends lost 6 bases and 3 bases respectively, with 6 bases between them. This CDR3 contains 11 residues. CDR3 amino acids: CASSPHYEQYF. For the CDR3, the DNA is TGTGCCAGCAGCCCTCACTACGAGCAGTACTTC.

The chain recombines TRBV18 with TRBJ2-7; 8 positions agree with TRBD2. The J call may not be correct, given that the DNA end is closer to TRBJ2-1. This CDR3 is built from 15 residues. Germline lookup yields CDR1 KGHSH and CDR2 LQKENI. The CDR3 sequence: CASSPLREAGDEQFF. DNA of the CDR3: TGTGCCAGCTCACCATTGCGGGAGGCTGGAGATGAGCAGTTCTTC.

J is TRBJ2-7 and V is TRBV19; TRBD2 aligns across 10 bases. The V segment lost 1 base and the J segment 3 bases; nucleotides outside the gene matches: 3. Germline CDR1 is LNHDA and CDR2 is SQIVND (reference sequence). The CDR3 consists of 15 residues. The CDR3 DNA reads as TGTGCCAGTAGTATAGGAGCGGGAGGGCGCTACGAGCAGTACTTC. Its translation: CASSIGAGGRYEQYF. Filled out from reference TRBV19 and TRBJ2-7, the complete variable domain reads DGGITQSPKYLFRKEGQNVTLSCEQNLNHDAMYWYRQDPGQGLRLIYYSQIVNDFQKGDIAEGYSVSREKKESFPLTVTSAQKNPTAFYLCASSIGAGGRYEQYFGPGTRLTVT.

The chain has TRBV18 and TRBJ1-1; D not certain. V dropped 3 bases and J dropped 2 bases, with 13 bases sitting between them. The CDR3 is 15 amino acids. From germline, CDR1 is KGHSH and CDR2 LQKENI. The CDR3 nucleotides are TGTGCCAGCTCACCGAATGAGGGAATTAACACTGAAGCTTTCTTT. It is translated as CASSPNEGINTEAFF.

The gene calls are TRBV14 and TRBJ1-2; D call uncertain. The V and J ends lost 4 bases and 5 bases respectively, with 11 bases between them. Germline CDR1 is SGHDN and CDR2 is FVKESK. This CDR3 comprises 13 residues. The CDR3 region is CASSPGLPYGYTF. The CDR3 coding sequence is TGTGCCAGCAGCCCCGGACTGCCATATGGCTACACCTTC.

This chain uses TRBV5-1 with TRBJ2-7, with 12 bases identical to TRBD2. Per the germline V gene, CDR1 is SGHRS and CDR2 is YFSETQ. The trim removed 4 bases at V and 6 bases at J, leaving 5 bases unmatched. This CDR3 is 14 amino acids long. CDR3 sequence reads: CASSPPSGGGEQYF. The CDR3 nucleotides read TGCGCCAGCAGCCCCCCTAGCGGGGGGGGCGAGCAGTACTTC.

The rearrangement uses TRBV10-3 and TRBJ1-1; D gene unclear. V lost 5 bases and J lost 5, with 6 bases in between. The CDR3 consists of 11 residues. Germline V gene sequence: CDR1 ENHRY, CDR2 SYGVKD. The CDR3 reads CAISSNTEAFF. The CDR3 bases are TGTGCCATCAGTTCAAATACTGAAGCTTTCTTT.

The rearrangement links TRBV7-6 to TRBJ1-1; perhaps TRBD1 as D (6 bases). This CDR3 comprises 12 residues. Germline V gives CDR1 SGHVS, CDR2 FNYEAQ. Trimming cost V 0 bases and J 8 bases, with 7 bases left between them. The CDR3 loop is CASSLAQGEAFF. As DNA, the CDR3 is TGTGCCAGCAGCTTAGCGCAGGGGGAAGCTTTCTTT.

The V and J genes are TRBV11-2 and TRBJ2-1; D is unclear. The CDR3 is 13 residues long. V lost 5 bases and J 8 bases, leaving 13 bases between the germline ends. The germline V gene has CDR1 SGHAT and CDR2 FQNNGV. As DNA, the CDR3 is TGTGCCAGCAGCCCCAGGAGCGTGGATGAGCAGTTCTTC. Protein: CASSPRSVDEQFF.

This clone has a handful of counts. The chain is built from TRBV6-6 and TRBJ1-1, with TRBD1 matching 8 bases. J lost 10 bases, V lost 7 bases, and 8 bases had no gene match. The germline V gene has CDR1 MNHNY and CDR2 SVGAGI (reference sequence). The CDR3 consists of 12 residues. This CDR3 is CASKGQGGLAFF. CDR3 in DNA: TGTGCCAGCAAAGGACAGGGTGGTTTAGCTTTCTTT.

Here the CDR3 reads CASSPRLAGGSDEQFF. The CDR3 DNA reads TGTGCCAGCAGCCCTAGACTAGCGGGGGGTAGTGATGAGCAGTTCTTC. This rearrangement joins TRBV7-3 to TRBJ2-1, with 13 nucleotides matching TRBD2. V was pared by 5 bases and J by 8 bases, with 9 bases of the junction left unmatched. Germline values: CDR1 SGHTA, CDR2 FQGTGA. The CDR3 extends over 16 amino acids.

Regarding this clone: Other DNA sequences in the same sample also yield this CDR3. The rearrangement joins TRBV19 to TRBJ1-1, with unresolved D. Per germline, CDR1 LNHDA and CDR2 SQIVND (reference sequence). The ends were cut back, 3 bases at V and 1 base at J, with 9 bases in the middle. CDR3 length: 14 amino acids. The CDR3 reads CASSIVQQNTEAFF. The DNA for the CDR3 is TGTGCCAGTAGTATTGTTCAGCAGAACACTGAAGCTTTCTTT.

CDR3 in amino acids: CASSDTNLVSPLHF. The CDR3, as DNA: TGTGCCAGCAGTGACACAAACCTGGTTTCACCCCTCCACTTT. The chain carries TRBV2 and TRBJ1-6; no clear D gene. Deletions cut 3 bases from V and 9 bases from J, with 12 bases between. The germline CDR1 and CDR2 sequences are SNHLY and FYNNEI. The CDR3 sequence is 14 residues long.

V usage is TRBV11-2 and J usage is TRBJ2-2; TRBD2 agrees at 7 bases. Germline lookup yields CDR1 SGHAT and CDR2 FQNNGV. The CDR3 length is 14 residues. V was clipped by 8 bases and J by 7 bases; unmatched bases: 10. CDR3 bases: TGTGCCAGCCAGGGCCCCGGGGGGAGCGGGGAGCTGTTTTTT. Translating it yields CASQGPGGSGELFF.

A remark on this clone: Other DNA sequences from this sample encode an identical CDR3 as well. V gene TRBV6-6 combines with J gene TRBJ1-1; D not resolved. Germline assignment: CDR1 MNHNY and CDR2 SVGAGI (reference sequence). This CDR3 has 13 amino acids. Trimming stripped 5 bases from V and 1 base from J, with 8 bases between. CDR3 nucleotides: TGTGCCAGCAGTCAGGAGGGGAACACTGAAGCTTTCTTT. Protein product: CASSQEGNTEAFF.

The V call is TRBV6-1, the J call TRBJ2-7, with 7 bases matching TRBD1. Germline V lookup: CDR1 MNHNS, CDR2 SASEGT. With 4 bases clipped from V and 0 bases from J, the junction kept 6 bases outside the gene matches. The length of the CDR3 is 15 residues. CDR3 amino acids: CASSAGAGGSYEQYF. DNA for the CDR3: TGTGCCAGCAGTGCTGGGGCAGGGGGCTCCTACGAGCAGTACTTC.

The V and J genes are TRBV2 and TRBJ2-1; 7 bases match TRBD1. CDR3 length: 13 residues. With V trimmed by 4 bases and J by 8 bases, 5 bases remained unmatched. The germline V gene has CDR1 SNHLY and CDR2 FYNNEI. CDR3 amino acids: CASSARGGDEQFF. In nucleotides, the CDR3 is TGTGCCAGCAGTGCTAGAGGGGGCGATGAGCAGTTCTTC.

This chain uses TRBV18 with TRBJ2-3; 11 bases match TRBD2. Trimming removed 6 bases from V and 4 bases from J; junction bases left unmatched: 18. CDR1 KGHSH and CDR2 LQKENI come from the germline V gene. The CDR3 is made up of 19 amino acids. The CDR3 loop reads CASSFTSGTSGGGADTQYF. The CDR3 DNA reads TGTGCCAGCTCTTTTACGTCCGGGACTAGCGGTGGAGGGGCAGATACGCAGTATTTT.

This chain uses TRBV5-4 with TRBJ1-1, with D perhaps matching TRBD1 (5 bases). The germline V gene encodes CDR1 SGHNT and CDR2 YYREEE (reference sequence). With 3 bases removed from V and 4 bases from J, the gap between germline ends came to 10 bases. The CDR3 has 13 residues. The CDR3: CASSSDGGTEAFF. CDR3 bases: TGTGCCAGCAGCTCGGACGGGGGCACTGAAGCTTTCTTT.

This chain joins TRBV5-1 and TRBJ2-1; 11 bases line up with TRBD2. Germline trimming cut 5 bases from V and 7 bases from J; bases unmatched to any gene: 8. CDR1 SGHRS and CDR2 YFSETQ come from the germline V gene. CDR3 length equals 15 residues. The CDR3 is CASSPLAGDDNEQFF. CDR3 coding DNA: TGCGCCAGCAGTCCACTAGCGGGAGATGATAATGAGCAGTTCTTC.

The V call is TRBV2, the J call TRBJ2-2, with unresolved D. Trimming cost V 1 base and J 3 bases, with 9 bases left between them. CDR3 length: 15 residues. The germline gives CDR1 SNHLY, CDR2 FYNNEI. The CDR3 is CASSEGLPYTGELFF. The CDR3 DNA follows: TGTGCCAGCAGTGAAGGGCTCCCTTACACCGGGGAGCTGTTTTTT.

The chain combines TRBV7-6 with TRBJ2-3; 9 bases fit TRBD2. CDR1 and CDR2 from the germline V gene are SGHVS and FNYEAQ. The CDR3 totals 15 residues. The J segment lost 4 bases and the V segment lost 3 bases, leaving 5 bases of the junction unmatched. For the CDR3, the DNA is TGTGCCAGCAGCTTTAGCGGGGGAGATGCAGATACGCAGTATTTT. Encoded protein: CASSFSGGDADTQYF.

The table lists this clone with a count of one. The chain uses TRBV5-4 and TRBJ2-5, with D possibly TRBD2 on 5 matching bases. Per the germline V gene, CDR1 is SGHNT and CDR2 is YYREEE (reference sequence). Trimming stripped 4 bases from V and 2 bases from J, with 15 bases between. The CDR3 loop spans 15 amino acids. The CDR3 reads CASSTDLGRQETQYF. The CDR3 DNA is TGTGCCAGCAGCACCGATCTGGGGAGACAAGAGACCCAGTACTTC.

The chain is built from TRBV19 and TRBJ2-1; 10 bases align to TRBD2. The CDR3 extends over 14 amino acids. Trimming took 6 bases from V and 7 from J; bases not matched to a gene: 6. Germline lookup yields CDR1 LNHDA and CDR2 SQIVND (reference sequence). CDR3 residues: CASRASGRGNEQFF. CDR3 nucleotide sequence: TGTGCCAGTAGAGCCAGCGGGAGGGGGAATGAGCAGTTCTTC.

The CDR3 reads CASGGYEQYF. The CDR3 region has the DNA TGTGCCTCGGGGGGATACGAGCAGTACTTC. The J gene is TRBJ2-7, the V gene TRBV6-5; 7 bases agree with TRBD2. After removal of 11 bases from V and 4 bases from J, the junction contained 2 bases not matched to a gene. The CDR3 contains 10 residues. CDR1 and CDR2 from the germline V gene are MNHEY and SVGAGI.

The chain links TRBV19 to TRBJ2-3; TRBD2 is a possible D gene (7 bases). V lost 5 bases to trimming and J lost 4 bases, with 13 bases between them. The CDR3 length is 14 residues. In germline, CDR1 is LNHDA, CDR2 SQIVND (reference sequence). CDR3 nucleotide sequence: TGTGCCAGTAGTGGCGGGGGCCTTGCAGATACGCAGTATTTT. Protein sequence: CASSGGGLADTQYF.